This TCR beta chain was profiled in a study of cytomegalovirus exposure and HLA in healthy donors. Study results and caveats: Being indistinguishable, some V segments were excluded, TRBV6-2 and TRBV6-3 among them.

A word on this clone: Its antigen remains unidentified.

Both 60 Vbeta primers and 13 Jbeta primers went into the PCR. Only in-frame clones appear in the TCRdb table, and some are missing; sequencing was by immunoSEQ multiplex PCR. The top ten hold 5% to 6.5% of the sample, which has 95,000 to 150,000 clones, roughly 9% seen once. V was trimmed by 3 bases and J by 4 bases, leaving 9 bases between them. CDR1 is SGHVS, CDR2 FQNEAQ, per germline. This CDR3 region has 13 residues. The origin of this receptor is a woman between 35 and 50 years old in good health and CMV-seropositive. The gene calls are TRBV7-8 and TRBJ1-1; D is unclear. The sample taken for sequencing was PBMCs. The CDR3 DNA follows: TGTGCCAGCAGCTTCCCAGGAACCACTGAAGCTTTCTTT. Protein sequence: CASSFPGTTEAFF.